The 6 T cell receptor beta chains in this list originate from one sample, sequenced in a study of cytomegalovirus exposure and HLA in healthy donors. The PCR employed 60 Vbeta primers together with 13 Jbeta primers. The repertoire was sequenced with immunoSEQ multiplex PCR; TCRdb's copy has only in-frame clones and lacks some. The sample consists of 90,000 or so clones, under 80% of them appearing once. Sequences were obtained from PBMCs. Receptors were obtained from a man in his thirties or forties in good health and CMV-seropositive.

The J gene is TRBJ1-4, the V gene TRBV7-9; 8 bases align to TRBD1. In germline, CDR1 is SEHNR, CDR2 FQNEAQ (reference sequence). The CDR3 has 18 amino acids. With V trimmed by 1 base and J by 6 bases, 13 bases remained unmatched. CDR3 nucleotide sequence: TGTGCCAGCAGCTTAGTTTCAAAGACCGGGACAGGCGATGAAAAACTGTTTTTT. Encoded protein: CASSLVSKTGTGDEKLFF.

The chain couples TRBV29-1 to TRBJ1-1; a weak D match, TRBD1 (5 bases). The CDR3 length is 13 residues. Germline CDR1 and CDR2: SQVTM and ANQGSEA. Trimming took 6 bases from V and 0 from J, leaving 11 bases between them. This chain's CDR3 is CSVARGLNTEAFF. The CDR3 region has the DNA TGCAGCGTGGCCCGGGGGTTGAACACTGAAGCTTTCTTT.

The genes are TRBV7-8 and TRBJ2-7; TRBD2 aligns across 13 bases. The CDR3 is 16 amino acids. Losses at the gene ends were 5 bases for V and 4 bases for J; bases not matched to a gene: 8. Looked up from germline, CDR1 is SGHVS and CDR2 is FQNEAQ. Written as DNA, the CDR3 is TGTGCCAGCAGCACCGGACCGGGACTAGCGGGGTACGAGCAGTACTTC. Amino acids: CASSTGPGLAGYEQYF.

This clone has a handful of counts. The J gene is TRBJ1-1, the V gene TRBV4-1, with 7 nucleotides matching TRBD1. The junction had 2 bases not matched to a gene; V was cut back by 2 bases and J by 8 bases. From germline, CDR1 is MGHRA and CDR2 YSYEKL. This CDR3 comprises 12 residues. The CDR3 coding sequence is TGCGCCAGCAGCCAAATCAGGGGGGAAGCTTTCTTT. Its protein product is CASSQIRGEAFF.

This chain links TRBV9 with TRBJ1-2, with TRBD1 identical over 10 bases. The germline V gene encodes CDR1 SGDLS and CDR2 YYNGEE. This CDR3 has 15 residues. Trimming cost V 4 bases and J 3 bases; bases outside gene matches: 6. CDR3 region: CASSPGQGGYYGYTF. As DNA, the CDR3 is TGTGCCAGCAGCCCCGGACAGGGGGGATACTATGGCTACACCTTC.

This chain connects TRBV2 to TRBJ2-3, with TRBD2 matching over 10 bases. The CDR3 is made up of 16 amino acids. J lost 4 bases, V lost 1 base, and 5 bases had no gene match. Germline V gene lookup returns CDR1 SNHLY and CDR2 FYNNEI. The CDR3 sequence is CASSEVASGGPDTQYF. DNA for the CDR3: TGTGCCAGCAGTGAAGTGGCTAGCGGGGGCCCAGATACGCAGTATTTT.